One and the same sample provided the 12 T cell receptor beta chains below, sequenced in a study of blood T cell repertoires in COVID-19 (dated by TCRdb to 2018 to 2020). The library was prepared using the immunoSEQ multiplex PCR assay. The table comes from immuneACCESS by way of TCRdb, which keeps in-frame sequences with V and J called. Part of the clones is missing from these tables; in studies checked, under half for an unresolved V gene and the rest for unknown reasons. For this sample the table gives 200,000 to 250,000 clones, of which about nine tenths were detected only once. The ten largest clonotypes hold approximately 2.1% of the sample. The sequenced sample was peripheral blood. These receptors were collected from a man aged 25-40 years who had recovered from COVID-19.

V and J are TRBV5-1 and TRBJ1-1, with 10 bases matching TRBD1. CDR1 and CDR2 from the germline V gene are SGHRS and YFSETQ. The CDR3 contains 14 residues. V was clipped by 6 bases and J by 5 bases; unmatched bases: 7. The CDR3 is CASTRTGGGTEAFF. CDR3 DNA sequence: TGCGCCAGCACCCGGACAGGGGGAGGGACTGAAGCTTTCTTT.

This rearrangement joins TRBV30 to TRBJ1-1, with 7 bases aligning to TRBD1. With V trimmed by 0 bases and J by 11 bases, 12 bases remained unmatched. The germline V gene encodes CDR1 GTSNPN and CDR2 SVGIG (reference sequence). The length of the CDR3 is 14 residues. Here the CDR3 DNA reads TGTGCCTGGAGTGTACTAGGGGCAGGGGGGTCCGCTTTCTTT. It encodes CAWSVLGAGGSAFF. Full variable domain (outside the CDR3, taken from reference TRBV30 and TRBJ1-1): SQTIHQWPATLVQPVGSPLSLECTVEGTSNPNLYWYRQAAGRGLQLLFYSVGIGQISSEVPQNLSASRPQDRQFILSSKKLLLSDSGFYLCAWSVLGAGGSAFFGQGTRLTVV.

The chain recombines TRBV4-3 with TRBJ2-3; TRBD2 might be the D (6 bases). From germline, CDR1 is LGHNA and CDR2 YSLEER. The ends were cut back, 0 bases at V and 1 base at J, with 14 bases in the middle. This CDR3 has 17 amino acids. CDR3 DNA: TGCGCCAGCAGCCAAGAAGGGAGGACGCCGCGCACAGATACGCAGTATTTT. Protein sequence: CASSQEGRTPRTDTQYF.

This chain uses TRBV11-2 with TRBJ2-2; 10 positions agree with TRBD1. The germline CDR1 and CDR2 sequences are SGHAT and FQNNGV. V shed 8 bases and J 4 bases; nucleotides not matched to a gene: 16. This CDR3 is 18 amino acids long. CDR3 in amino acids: CASGSELVGQGTTGELFF. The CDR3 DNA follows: TGTGCCAGCGGATCGGAATTAGTGGGACAGGGGACCACCGGGGAGCTGTTTTTT.

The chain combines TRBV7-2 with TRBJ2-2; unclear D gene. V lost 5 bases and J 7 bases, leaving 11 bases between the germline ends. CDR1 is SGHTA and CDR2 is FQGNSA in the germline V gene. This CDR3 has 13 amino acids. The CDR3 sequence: CASSPLIVGELFF. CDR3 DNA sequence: TGTGCCAGCAGCCCCCTTATAGTCGGGGAGCTGTTTTTT.

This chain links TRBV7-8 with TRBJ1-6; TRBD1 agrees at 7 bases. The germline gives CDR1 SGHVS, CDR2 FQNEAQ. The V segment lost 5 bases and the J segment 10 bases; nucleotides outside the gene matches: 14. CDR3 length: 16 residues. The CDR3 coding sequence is TGTGCCAGCAGCCCGGGACAGTCCGGCCTGTCGTCACCCCTCCACTTT. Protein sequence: CASSPGQSGLSSPLHF.

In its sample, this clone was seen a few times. The CDR3 spells CASKVGGGAPGELFF. The CDR3 DNA reads TGTGCCAGCAAGGTTGGCGGGGGGGCCCCCGGGGAGCTGTTTTTT. The rearrangement links TRBV5-6 to TRBJ2-2; 9 bases agree with TRBD2. Germline CDR1 and CDR2: SGHDT and YYEEEE. This CDR3 comprises 15 residues. With 6 bases clipped from V and 6 bases from J, the junction kept 9 bases outside the gene matches.

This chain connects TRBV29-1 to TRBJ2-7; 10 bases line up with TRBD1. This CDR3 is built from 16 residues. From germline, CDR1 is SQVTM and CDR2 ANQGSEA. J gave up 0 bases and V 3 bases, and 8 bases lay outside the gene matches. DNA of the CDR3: TGCAGCGTTGATGGGACAGGGGAACGGGCCTCCTACGAGCAGTACTTC. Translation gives CSVDGTGERASYEQYF.

CDR3 coding DNA: TGTGCCAGCTCACCATCCCCCGCAGATACGCAGTATTTT. Translated, it gives CASSPSPADTQYF. V gene TRBV18 combines with J gene TRBJ2-3; the D is unclear. This CDR3 has 13 residues. The V end lost 2 bases, the J end lost 4 bases, and 7 bases lay between the germline ends. Germline values: CDR1 KGHSH, CDR2 LQKENI.

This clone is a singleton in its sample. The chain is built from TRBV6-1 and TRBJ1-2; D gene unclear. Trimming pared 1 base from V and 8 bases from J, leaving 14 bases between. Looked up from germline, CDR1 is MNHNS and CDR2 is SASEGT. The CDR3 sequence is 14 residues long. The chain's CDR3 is CASSEDDSTRGYTF. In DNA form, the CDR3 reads TGTGCCAGCAGTGAAGACGACTCCACGAGAGGCTACACCTTC.

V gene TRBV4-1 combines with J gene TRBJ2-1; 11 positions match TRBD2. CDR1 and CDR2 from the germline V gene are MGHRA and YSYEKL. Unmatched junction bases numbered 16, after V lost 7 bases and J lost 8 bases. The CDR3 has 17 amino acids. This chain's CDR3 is CASTGTVGLAGGDEQFF. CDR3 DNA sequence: TGCGCCAGCACCGGGACAGTGGGGCTAGCGGGGGGTGATGAGCAGTTCTTC.

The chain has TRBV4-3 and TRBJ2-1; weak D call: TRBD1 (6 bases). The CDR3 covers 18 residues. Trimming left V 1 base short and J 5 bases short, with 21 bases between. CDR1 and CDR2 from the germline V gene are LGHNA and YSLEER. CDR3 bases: TGCGCCAGCAGCCAAGGGGTAGGACAGACAATTGCCCACAATGAGCAGTTCTTC. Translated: CASSQGVGQTIAHNEQFF.